This record looks at one T cell receptor (beta chain) sequence and its context. No cognate antigen has been identified for it. No base quality values were provided; no much bigger clone lies one nucleotide off. The V and J ends are trimmed by 7 bases and 1 base, leaving 10 bases between them. The germline V gene yields SGHTA for CDR1 and FQGNSA for CDR2. From cysteine to phenylalanine, the CDR3 is 14 amino acids long. Just the 42-base CDR3 DNA is kept, in frame starting at base 1. The sample's time point, from its label and the paper: baseline before first vaccination. The treatment or condition label corresponds to: meningococcal conjugate vaccine given as trial control. Vaccinee samples came from UK trials COV001 and COV002, including a single-blind randomized controlled phase 2/3 trial of AZD1222 (ChAdOx1 nCoV-19) in healthy adults. For TCRbeta chain sequencing, PBMC samples were collected from trial participants at day 0 and at day 28 after the second dose.

The CDR3 regions of human TCRbeta chains were analyzed by immunosequencing. Processing in the source paper ran as follows. TCRs in the repertoires were matched against a reference library of SARS-CoV-2-specific TCRs that had been generated with the MIRA antigen-specificity platform. Breadth was defined as the fraction of unique TCRs that were SARS-CoV-2-associated, and depth was defined as the fraction of total T cells that were SARS-CoV-2-associated. Using the MIRA data, each spike-specific TCR was mapped to the spike region that the TCR reacts to and placed in a CD4 or CD8 class. Log10-transformed breadth and depth values were compared by one-way ANOVA with Sidak's multiple comparisons tests. TCRdb holds this immuneACCESS table with in-frame rearrangements only. Some clones are missing; in checked studies, unresolved V genes explain under half, and the rest has no known cause. V, J and clone size were drawn from that table, and D and trimming were deduced from the DNA. Here the sample has some 120,000 clones; 88% occur a single time. Approximately 18% of the sample is held by the ten biggest clonotypes.

This sample was taken from a study of T cell responses to AZD1222 COVID-19 vaccine (dated by TCRdb to 2020 to 2022). In terms of the full investigation: A total of 240 or so trial participants underwent TCR sequencing, of whom roughly 210 had received two doses of AZD1222 and about 25 had received two doses of the MenACWY control vaccine. Trial participants were enrolled by age into subgroups of 18-55, 56-69 and 70-plus years, and approximately 150, 30 and 60 TCR-sequenced participants, respectively, were included in these subgroups. What the work shows at the level of the full study, not this receptor alone: Conclusions about previously exposed vaccinees are limited, since just a handful of AZD1222 recipients were seropositive for SARS-CoV-2 at baseline. A significant rise in spike-specific TCR breadth and depth was observed after two AZD1222 doses relative to day 0 and relative to MenACWY recipients. The whole spike protein was spanned by vaccine-associated CD4 TCRs, and dominant responses were seen in regions 160-218 and 743-854. Because no day 14 peak-response samples were available, the repertoires could be characterized only after the peak T cell response. Reportedly, close to half of the unique spike-specific TCRs recognized epitopes lying outside the regions that are mutated in the B.1.351 and B.1.1.7 variants. In the small 56-69-year group, the increase in depth fell short of significance, most likely because of low power. Participants were mostly white British, with more females than males. The authors suggested clonal diversity may have been underestimated.

Sequencing was performed on peripheral blood, taken on day 0 of MenACWY control vaccination. The receptor was derived from an adult in good health. The chain is assembled from TRBV7-2 and TRBJ1-4, with the D gene not confidently named. At the DNA level, the sequence is TGTGCCAGCAAAGCCTTGAGAACTAATGAAAAACTGTTTTTT. Translated, it gives CASKALRTNEKLFF.